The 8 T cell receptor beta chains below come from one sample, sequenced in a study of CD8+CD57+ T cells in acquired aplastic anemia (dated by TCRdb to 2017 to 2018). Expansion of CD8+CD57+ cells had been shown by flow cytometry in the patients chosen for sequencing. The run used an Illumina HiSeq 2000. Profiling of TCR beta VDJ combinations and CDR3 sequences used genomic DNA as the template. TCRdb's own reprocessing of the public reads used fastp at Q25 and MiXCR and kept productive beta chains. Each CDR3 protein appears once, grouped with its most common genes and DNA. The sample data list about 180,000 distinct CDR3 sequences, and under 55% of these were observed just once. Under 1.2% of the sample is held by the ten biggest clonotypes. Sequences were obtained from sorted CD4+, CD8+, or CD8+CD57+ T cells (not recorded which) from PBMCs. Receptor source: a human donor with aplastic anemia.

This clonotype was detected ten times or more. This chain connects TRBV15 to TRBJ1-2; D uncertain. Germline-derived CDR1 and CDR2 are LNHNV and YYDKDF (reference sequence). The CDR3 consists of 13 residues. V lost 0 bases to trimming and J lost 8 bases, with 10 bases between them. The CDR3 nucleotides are TGTGCCACCAGCAGAGATACGGTTGGGGGCTACACCTTC. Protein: CATSRDTVGGYTF.

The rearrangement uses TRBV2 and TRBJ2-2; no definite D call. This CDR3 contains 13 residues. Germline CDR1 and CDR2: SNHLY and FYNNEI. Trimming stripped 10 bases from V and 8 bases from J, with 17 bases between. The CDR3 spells CATLDRLGGELFF. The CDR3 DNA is TGTGCCACCTTGGACCGACTTGGGGGGGAGCTGTTTTTT.

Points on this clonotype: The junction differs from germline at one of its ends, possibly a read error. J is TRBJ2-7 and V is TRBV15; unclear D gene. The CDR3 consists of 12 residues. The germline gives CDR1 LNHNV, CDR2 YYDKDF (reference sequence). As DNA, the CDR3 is TGTGCCGCCAGCCGCCCCACTGGCGAGCAGTACTTC. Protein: CAASRPTGEQYF.

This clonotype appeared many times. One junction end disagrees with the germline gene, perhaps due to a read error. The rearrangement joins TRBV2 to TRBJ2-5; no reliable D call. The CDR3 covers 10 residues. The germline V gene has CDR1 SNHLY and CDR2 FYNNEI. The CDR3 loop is CASSEMTQHF. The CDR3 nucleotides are TGTGCCAGCAGTGAAATGACCCAGCACTTC.

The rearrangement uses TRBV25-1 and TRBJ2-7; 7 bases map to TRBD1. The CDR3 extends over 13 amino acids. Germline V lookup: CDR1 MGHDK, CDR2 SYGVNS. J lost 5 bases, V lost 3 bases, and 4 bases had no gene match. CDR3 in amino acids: CASSDRQGHEQYF. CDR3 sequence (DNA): TGTGCCAGCAGTGACAGACAGGGCCACGAGCAGTACTTC.

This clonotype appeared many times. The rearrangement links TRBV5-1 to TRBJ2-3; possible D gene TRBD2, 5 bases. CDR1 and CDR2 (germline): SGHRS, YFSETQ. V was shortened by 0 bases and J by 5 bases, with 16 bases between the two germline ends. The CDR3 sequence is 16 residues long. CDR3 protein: CASSLAGNTAGDTQYF. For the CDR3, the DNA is TGCGCCAGCAGCTTGGCCGGGAACACCGCGGGAGATACGCAGTATTTT. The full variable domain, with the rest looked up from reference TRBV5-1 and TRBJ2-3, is KAGVTQTPRYLIKTRGQQVTLSCSPISGHRSVSWYQQTPGQGLQFLFEYFSETQRNKGNFPGRFSGRQFSNSRSEMNVSTLELGDSALYLCASSLAGNTAGDTQYFGPGTRLTVL.

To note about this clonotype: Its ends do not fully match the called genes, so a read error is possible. The chain's CDR3 is CASSITFGPWDDQYF. The CDR3 DNA reads as TGCGCCAGTAGTATTACTTTCGGACCGTGGGACGACCAGTACTTC. The chain couples TRBV19 to TRBJ2-7; perhaps D is TRBD1 or TRBD2 (5 bases each). The CDR3 sequence is 15 residues long. Germline-derived CDR1 and CDR2 are LNHDA and SQIVND (reference sequence).

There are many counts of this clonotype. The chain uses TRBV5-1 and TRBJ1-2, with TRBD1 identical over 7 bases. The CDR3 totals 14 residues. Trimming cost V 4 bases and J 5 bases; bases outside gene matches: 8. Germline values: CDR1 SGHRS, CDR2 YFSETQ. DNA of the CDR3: TGCGCCAGCAGCCCGGAAGGGACAGCTTATGGCTACACCTTC. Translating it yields CASSPEGTAYGYTF. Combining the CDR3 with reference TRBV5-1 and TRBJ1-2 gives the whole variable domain KAGVTQTPRYLIKTRGQQVTLSCSPISGHRSVSWYQQTPGQGLQFLFEYFSETQRNKGNFPGRFSGRQFSNSRSEMNVSTLELGDSALYLCASSPEGTAYGYTFGSGTRLTVV.